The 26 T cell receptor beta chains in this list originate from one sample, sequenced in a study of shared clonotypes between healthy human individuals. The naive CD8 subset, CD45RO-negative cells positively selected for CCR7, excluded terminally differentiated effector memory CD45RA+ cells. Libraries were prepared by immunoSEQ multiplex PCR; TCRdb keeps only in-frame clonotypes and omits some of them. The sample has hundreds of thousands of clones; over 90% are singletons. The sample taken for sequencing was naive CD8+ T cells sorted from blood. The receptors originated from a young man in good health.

CDR3 nucleotide sequence: TGTGCCATCAGTGATCCGGGACAGGGGTACCAAGAGACCCAGTACTTC. Amino acid sequence: CAISDPGQGYQETQYF. This sequence joins TRBV10-3 and TRBJ2-5; 10 bases are a match to TRBD1. Germline CDR1 is ENHRY and CDR2 is SYGVKD. This CDR3 is 16 amino acids long. V lost 3 bases, J lost 0 bases, and 4 bases stayed unmatched.

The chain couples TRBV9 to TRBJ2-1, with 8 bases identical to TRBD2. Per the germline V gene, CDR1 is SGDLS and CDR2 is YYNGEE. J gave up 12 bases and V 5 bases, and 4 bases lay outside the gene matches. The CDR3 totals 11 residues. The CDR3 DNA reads TGTGCCAGCAGTCATACTAGCGGGCAGTTCTTC. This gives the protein CASSHTSGQFF.

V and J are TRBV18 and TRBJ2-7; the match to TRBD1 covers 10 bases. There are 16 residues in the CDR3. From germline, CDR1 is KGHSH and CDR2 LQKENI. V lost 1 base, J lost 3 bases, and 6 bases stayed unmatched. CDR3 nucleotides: TGTGCCAGCTCACCACAGGAGGGGACAGGGGACTACGAGCAGTACTTC. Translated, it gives CASSPQEGTGDYEQYF.

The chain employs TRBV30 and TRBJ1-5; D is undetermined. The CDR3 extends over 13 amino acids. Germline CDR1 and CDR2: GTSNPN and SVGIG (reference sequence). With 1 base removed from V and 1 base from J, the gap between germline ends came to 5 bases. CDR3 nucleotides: TGTGCCTGGAGTGCACAGAGCAATCAGCCCCAGCATTTT. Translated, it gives CAWSAQSNQPQHF.

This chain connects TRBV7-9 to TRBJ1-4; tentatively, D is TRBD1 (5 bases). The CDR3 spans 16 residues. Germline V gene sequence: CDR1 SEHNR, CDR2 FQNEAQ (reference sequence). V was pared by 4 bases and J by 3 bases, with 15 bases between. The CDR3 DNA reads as TGTGCCAGCAGCTACACCCAGGGTTTTGCTAATGAAAAACTGTTTTTT. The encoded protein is CASSYTQGFANEKLFF.

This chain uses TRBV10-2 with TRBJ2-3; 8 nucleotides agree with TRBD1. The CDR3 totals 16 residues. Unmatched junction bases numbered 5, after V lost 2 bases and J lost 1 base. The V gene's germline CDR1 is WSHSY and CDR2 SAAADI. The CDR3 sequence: CASSEPDRDGTDTQYF. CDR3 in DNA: TGCGCCAGCAGTGAGCCGGACAGGGATGGCACAGATACGCAGTATTTT.

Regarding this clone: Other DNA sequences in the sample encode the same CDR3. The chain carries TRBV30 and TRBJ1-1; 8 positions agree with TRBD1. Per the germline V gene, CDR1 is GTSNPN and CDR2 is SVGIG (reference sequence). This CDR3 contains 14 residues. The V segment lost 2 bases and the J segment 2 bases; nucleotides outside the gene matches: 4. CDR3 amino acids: CAWSLGQGNTEAFF. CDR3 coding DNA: TGTGCCTGGAGTCTCGGACAGGGAAACACTGAAGCTTTCTTT. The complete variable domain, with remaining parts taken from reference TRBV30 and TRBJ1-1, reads SQTIHQWPATLVQPVGSPLSLECTVEGTSNPNLYWYRQAAGRGLQLLFYSVGIGQISSEVPQNLSASRPQDRQFILSSKKLLLSDSGFYLCAWSLGQGNTEAFFGQGTRLTVV.

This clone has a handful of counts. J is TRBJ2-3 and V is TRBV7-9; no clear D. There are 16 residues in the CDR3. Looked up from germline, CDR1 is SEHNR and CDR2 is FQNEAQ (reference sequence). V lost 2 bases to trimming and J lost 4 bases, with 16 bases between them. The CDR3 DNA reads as TGTGCCAGCAGCTTAATACAATCGGTTGGCGCAGATACGCAGTATTTT. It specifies CASSLIQSVGADTQYF.

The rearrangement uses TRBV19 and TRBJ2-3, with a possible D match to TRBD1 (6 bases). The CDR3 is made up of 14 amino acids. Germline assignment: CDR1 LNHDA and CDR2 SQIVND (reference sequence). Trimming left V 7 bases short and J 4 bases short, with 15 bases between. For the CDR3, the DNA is TGTGCCAGTACCTTATCGGACAGTTCAGATACGCAGTATTTT. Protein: CASTLSDSSDTQYF.

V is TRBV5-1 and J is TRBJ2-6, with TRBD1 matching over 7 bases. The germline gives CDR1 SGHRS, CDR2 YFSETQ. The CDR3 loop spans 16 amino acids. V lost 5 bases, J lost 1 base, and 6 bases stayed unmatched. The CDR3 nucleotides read TGCGCCAGCAGACGAGGACAGGTTTCTGGGGCCAACGTCCTGACTTTC. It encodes CASRRGQVSGANVLTF.

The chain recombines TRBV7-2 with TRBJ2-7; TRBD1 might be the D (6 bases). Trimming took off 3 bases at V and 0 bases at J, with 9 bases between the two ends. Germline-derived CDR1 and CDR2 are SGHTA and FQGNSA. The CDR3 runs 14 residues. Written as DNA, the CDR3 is TGTGCCAGCAGCTTGACAGGCTACTCCTACGAGCAGTACTTC. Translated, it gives CASSLTGYSYEQYF.

The CDR3 region has the DNA TGTGCCAGCAGCCAAGATGAGTCATCCTGGTACAATGAGCAGTTCTTC. It is translated as CASSQDESSWYNEQFF. The gene calls are TRBV4-2 and TRBJ2-1, with no clear D. This CDR3 is 16 amino acids long. Germline CDR1 and CDR2: LGHNA and YNFKEQ. V shed 0 bases and J shed 4 bases, with 13 bases lying between them.

CDR3 residues: CASSTDRLETQYF. The CDR3 DNA sequence: TGTGCCAGCAGCACCGACAGGTTGGAGACCCAGTACTTC. The chain has TRBV9 and TRBJ2-5; tentatively, D is TRBD1 (6 bases). The CDR3 runs to 13 residues. With 4 bases removed from V and 5 bases from J, the gap between germline ends came to 12 bases. Germline V lookup: CDR1 SGDLS, CDR2 YYNGEE.

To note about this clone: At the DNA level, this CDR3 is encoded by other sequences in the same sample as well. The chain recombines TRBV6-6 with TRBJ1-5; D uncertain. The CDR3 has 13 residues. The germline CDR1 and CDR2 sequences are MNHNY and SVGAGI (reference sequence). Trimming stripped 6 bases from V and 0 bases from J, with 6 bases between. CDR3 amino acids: CASSQNSNQPQHF. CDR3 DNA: TGTGCCAGCAGCCAAAATAGCAATCAGCCCCAGCATTTT.

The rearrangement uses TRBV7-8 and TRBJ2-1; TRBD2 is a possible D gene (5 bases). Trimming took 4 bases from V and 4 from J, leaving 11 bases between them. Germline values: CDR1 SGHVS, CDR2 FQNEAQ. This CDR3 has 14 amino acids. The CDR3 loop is CASSSTLAYNEQFF. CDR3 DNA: TGTGCCAGCAGCTCGACTTTAGCGTACAATGAGCAGTTCTTC.

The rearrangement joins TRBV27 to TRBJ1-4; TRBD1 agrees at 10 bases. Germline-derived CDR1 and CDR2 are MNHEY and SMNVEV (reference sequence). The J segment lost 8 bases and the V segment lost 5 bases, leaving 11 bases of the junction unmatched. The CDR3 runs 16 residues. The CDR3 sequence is CASSPRRQGAWEKLFF. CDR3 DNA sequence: TGTGCCAGCAGTCCCAGAAGACAGGGGGCATGGGAAAAACTGTTTTTT.

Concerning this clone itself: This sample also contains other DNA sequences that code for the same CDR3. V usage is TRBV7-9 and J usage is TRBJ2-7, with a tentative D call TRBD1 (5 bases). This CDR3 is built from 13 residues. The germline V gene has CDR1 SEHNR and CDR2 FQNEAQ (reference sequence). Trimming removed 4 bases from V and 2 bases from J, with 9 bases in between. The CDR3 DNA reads TGTGCCAGCAGCTCTAGACAGACCTACGAGCAGTACTTC. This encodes CASSSRQTYEQYF.

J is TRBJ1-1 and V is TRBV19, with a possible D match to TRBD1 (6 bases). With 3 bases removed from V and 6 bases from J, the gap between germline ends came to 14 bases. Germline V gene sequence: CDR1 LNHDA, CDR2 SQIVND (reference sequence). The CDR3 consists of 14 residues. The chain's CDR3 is CASSIYGGVSEAFF. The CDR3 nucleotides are TGTGCCAGTAGTATCTATGGGGGCGTCTCTGAAGCTTTCTTT.

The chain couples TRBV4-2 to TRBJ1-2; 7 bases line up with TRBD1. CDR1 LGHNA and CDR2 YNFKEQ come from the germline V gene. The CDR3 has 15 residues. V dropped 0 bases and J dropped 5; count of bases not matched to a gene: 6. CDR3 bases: TGTGCCAGCAGCCAAGAAACAGGGGAGGTGTATGGCTACACCTTC. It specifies CASSQETGEVYGYTF.

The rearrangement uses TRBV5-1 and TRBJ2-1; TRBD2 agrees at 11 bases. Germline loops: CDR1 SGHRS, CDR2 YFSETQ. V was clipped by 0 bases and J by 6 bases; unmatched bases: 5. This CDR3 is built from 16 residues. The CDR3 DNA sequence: TGCGCCAGCAGCTTGGTTACTAGCGGGAGTGGCAATGAGCAGTTCTTC. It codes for CASSLVTSGSGNEQFF.

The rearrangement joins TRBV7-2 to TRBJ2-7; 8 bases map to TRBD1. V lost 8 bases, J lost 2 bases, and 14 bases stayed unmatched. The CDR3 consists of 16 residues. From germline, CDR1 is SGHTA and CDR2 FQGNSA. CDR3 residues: CASRKRAQGAAYEQYF. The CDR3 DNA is TGTGCCAGCCGAAAGAGGGCGCAGGGGGCCGCCTACGAGCAGTACTTC.

CDR3 residues: CASSQVRARPGNTIYF. The DNA of the CDR3 is TGCGCCAGCAGCCAAGTCCGGGCTAGACCTGGAAACACCATATATTTT. The V gene is TRBV4-3, the J gene TRBJ1-3, with D unclear. CDR1 and CDR2 (germline): LGHNA, YSLEER. The CDR3 consists of 16 residues. V gave up 1 base and J gave up 2 bases, with 12 bases separating them.

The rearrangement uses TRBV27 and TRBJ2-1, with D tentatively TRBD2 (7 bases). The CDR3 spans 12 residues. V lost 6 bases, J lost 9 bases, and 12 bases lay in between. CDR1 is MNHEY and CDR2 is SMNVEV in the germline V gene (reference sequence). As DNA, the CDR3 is TGTGCCAGCAGAATAGGGGGGGGTGAGCAGTTCTTC. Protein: CASRIGGGEQFF.

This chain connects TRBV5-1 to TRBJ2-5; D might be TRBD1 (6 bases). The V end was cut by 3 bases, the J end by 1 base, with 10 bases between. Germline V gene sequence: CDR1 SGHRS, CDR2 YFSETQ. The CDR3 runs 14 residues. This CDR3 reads CASSYTGFQETQYF. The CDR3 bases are TGCGCCAGCAGCTATACAGGGTTCCAAGAGACCCAGTACTTC.

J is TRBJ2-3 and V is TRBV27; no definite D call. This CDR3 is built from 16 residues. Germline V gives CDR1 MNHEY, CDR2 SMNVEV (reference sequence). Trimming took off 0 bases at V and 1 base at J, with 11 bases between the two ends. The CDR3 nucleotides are TGTGCCAGCAGTTTATCTCTATTTGGGGGCACAGATACGCAGTATTTT. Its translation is CASSLSLFGGTDTQYF.

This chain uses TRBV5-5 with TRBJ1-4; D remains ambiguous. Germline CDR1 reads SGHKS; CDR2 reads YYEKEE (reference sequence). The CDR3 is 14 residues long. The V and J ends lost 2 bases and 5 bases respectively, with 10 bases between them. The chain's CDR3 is CASSFPGSNEKLFF. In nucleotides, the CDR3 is TGTGCCAGCAGCTTCCCAGGCTCGAATGAAAAACTGTTTTTT.